This TCR beta chain was recorded in a study of OX40 agonist ivuxolimab in advanced cancers. Study results and caveats: Average numbers of expanded clones were greater in CD8+ T cells than in CD4+. The authors did not determine the antigen specificity of the expanded peripheral T cells.

The data were produced by immunoSEQ multiplex PCR, yet TCRdb's version contains in-frame clones alone and is incomplete. Of approximately 74,000 clones detected, about nine tenths appear once; the ten largest clones hold 4.5% to 7.5%. As for this clone: Its antigen is unidentified.

The V end lost 0 bases, the J end lost 8 bases, and 16 bases lay between the germline ends. Germline CDR1 SGHVS, CDR2 FQNEAQ. This CDR3 is 16 amino acids long. The material sequenced was CD4+ or CD8+ T cells sorted from blood, taken in a trial of the OX40 agonist ivuxolimab. This chain joins TRBV7-8 and TRBJ1-4, with D maybe TRBD1 (5 bases). This clonotype was sampled from an adult with an advanced solid tumor such as melanoma, head and neck, liver or kidney cancer. CDR3 DNA sequence: TGTGCCAGCAGCTTAGCGGTAACGGGACTAAACGAAAAACTGTTTTTT. Protein product: CASSLAVTGLNEKLFF.